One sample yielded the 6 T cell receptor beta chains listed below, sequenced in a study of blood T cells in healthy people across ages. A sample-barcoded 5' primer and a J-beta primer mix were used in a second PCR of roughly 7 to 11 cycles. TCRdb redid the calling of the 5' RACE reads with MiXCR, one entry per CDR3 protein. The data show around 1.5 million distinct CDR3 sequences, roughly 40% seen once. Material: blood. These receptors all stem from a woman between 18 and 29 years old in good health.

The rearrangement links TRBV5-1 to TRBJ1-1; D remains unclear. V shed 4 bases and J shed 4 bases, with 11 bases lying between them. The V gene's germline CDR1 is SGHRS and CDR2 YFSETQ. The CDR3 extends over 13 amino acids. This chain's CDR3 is CASSVAESTEAFF. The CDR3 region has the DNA TGCGCCAGCAGCGTGGCAGAGAGCACTGAAGCTTTCTTT.

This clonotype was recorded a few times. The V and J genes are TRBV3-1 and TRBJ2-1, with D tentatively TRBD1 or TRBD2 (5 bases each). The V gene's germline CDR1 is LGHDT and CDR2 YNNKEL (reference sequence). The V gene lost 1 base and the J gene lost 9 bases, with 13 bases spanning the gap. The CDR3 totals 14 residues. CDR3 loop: CASSQAWDGREQFF. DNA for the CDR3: TGTGCCAGCAGCCAAGCCTGGGACGGTCGTGAGCAGTTCTTC.

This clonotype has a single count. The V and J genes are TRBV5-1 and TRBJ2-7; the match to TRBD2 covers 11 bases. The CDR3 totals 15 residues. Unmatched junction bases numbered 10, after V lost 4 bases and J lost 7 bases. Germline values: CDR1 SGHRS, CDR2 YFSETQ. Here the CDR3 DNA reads TGCGCCAGCAGCCCTCCGGGACTAGCGGTGAGTGAGCAGTACTTC. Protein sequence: CASSPPGLAVSEQYF. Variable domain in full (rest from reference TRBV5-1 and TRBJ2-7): KAGVTQTPRYLIKTRGQQVTLSCSPISGHRSVSWYQQTPGQGLQFLFEYFSETQRNKGNFPGRFSGRQFSNSRSEMNVSTLELGDSALYLCASSPPGLAVSEQYFGPGTRLTVT.

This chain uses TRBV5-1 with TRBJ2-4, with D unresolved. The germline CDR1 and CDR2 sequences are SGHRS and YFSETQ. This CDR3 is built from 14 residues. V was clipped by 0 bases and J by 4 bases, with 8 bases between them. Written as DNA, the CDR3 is TGCGCCAGCAGCTTGGAACTCGGGAAAAACATTCAGTACTTC. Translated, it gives CASSLELGKNIQYF.

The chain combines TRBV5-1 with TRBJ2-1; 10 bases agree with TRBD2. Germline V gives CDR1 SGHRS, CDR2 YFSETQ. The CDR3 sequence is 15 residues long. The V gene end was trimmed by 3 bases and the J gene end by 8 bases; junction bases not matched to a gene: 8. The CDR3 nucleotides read TGCGCCAGCAGCTCCCTAGCGGGAGTCATCCATGAGCAGTTCTTC. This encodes CASSSLAGVIHEQFF.

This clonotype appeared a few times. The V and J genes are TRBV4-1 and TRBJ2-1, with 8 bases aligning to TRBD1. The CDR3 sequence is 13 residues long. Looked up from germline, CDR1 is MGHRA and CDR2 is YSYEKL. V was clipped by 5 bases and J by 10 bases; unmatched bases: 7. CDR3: CASSGTGLLEQFF. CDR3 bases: TGCGCCAGCAGCGGGACAGGACTTCTCGAGCAGTTCTTC.